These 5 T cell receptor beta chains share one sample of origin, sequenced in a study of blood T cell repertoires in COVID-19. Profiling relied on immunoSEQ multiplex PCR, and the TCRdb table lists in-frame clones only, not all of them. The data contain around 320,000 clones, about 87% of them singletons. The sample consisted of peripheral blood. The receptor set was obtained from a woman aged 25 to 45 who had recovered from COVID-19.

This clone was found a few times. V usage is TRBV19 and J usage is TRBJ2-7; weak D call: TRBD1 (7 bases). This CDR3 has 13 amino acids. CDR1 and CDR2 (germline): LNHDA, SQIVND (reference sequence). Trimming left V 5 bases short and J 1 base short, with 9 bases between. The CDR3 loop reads CASSAGQSYEQYF. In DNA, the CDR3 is TGTGCCAGTAGTGCGGGACAGTCCTACGAGCAGTACTTC.

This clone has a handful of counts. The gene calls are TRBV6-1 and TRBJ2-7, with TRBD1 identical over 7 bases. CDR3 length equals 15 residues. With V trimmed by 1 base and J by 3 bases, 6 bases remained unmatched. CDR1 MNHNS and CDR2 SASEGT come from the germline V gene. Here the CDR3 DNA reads TGTGCCAGCAGTGAAGAACAGGGGTCCTTCTACGAGCAGTACTTC. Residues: CASSEEQGSFYEQYF.

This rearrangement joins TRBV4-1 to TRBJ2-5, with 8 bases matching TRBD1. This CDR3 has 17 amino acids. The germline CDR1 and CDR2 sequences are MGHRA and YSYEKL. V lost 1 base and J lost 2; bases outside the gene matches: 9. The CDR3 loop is CASSQVAGGSGQETQYF. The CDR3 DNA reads TGCGCCAGCAGCCAAGTGGCAGGGGGCAGCGGACAAGAGACCCAGTACTTC.

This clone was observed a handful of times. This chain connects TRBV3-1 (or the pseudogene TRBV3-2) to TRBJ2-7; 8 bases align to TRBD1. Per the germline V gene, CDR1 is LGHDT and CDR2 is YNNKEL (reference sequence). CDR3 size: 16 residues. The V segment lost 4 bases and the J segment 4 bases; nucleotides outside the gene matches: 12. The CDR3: CASSPRTGRDLYEQYF. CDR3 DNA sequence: TGTGCCAGCAGCCCTAGGACAGGGCGCGATTTATACGAGCAGTACTTC.

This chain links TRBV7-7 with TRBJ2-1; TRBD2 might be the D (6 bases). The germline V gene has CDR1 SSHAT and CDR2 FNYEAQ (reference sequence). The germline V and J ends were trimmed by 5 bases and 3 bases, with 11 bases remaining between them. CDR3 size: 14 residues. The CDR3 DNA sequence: TGTGCCAGCAGCCAATCGGGACTCTACAATGAGCAGTTCTTC. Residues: CASSQSGLYNEQFF.